This T cell receptor (beta chain) was captured in a study of cytomegalovirus exposure and HLA in healthy donors (dated by TCRdb to about 2017). Concerning the study at large: According to a later analysis, one platform produced both the 110 or so validation repertoires and the approximately 670 repertoires of the first cohort. The study aimed to test whether signatures of past pathogen exposure could be identified by cataloging public T cell receptors. In addition to the first cohort of 666 subjects, a separate validation cohort of 120 different subjects was used. To predict cytomegalovirus infection status, the study brought together high-throughput TCR immunosequencing, statistical association of individual TCRs with disease status, and machine learning.

The CDR3, from cysteine to phenylalanine, totals 14 residues. Only the CDR3 DNA stays, 42 bases, in frame from base 1. CDR1 LNHNV and CDR2 YYDKDF are derived from the germline V gene (reference sequence). Ends trimmed: V by 10 bases, J by 0 bases; bases unmatched to a gene: 6. A note on this clone: The specificity of this receptor is unknown. No base quality values were provided; no much bigger clone lies one nucleotide off.

Donors formed part of the validation cohort, which comprised 120 subjects and was distinct from the first cohort of some 700 subjects. Receptor amplification or capture employed the immunoSEQ multiplex PCR assay. On the study's bioinformatics: To diagnose cytomegalovirus status from the catalog of TCR beta chain sequences, a statistical classification framework was built. In its TCRdb copy, this immuneACCESS table keeps in-frame sequences only and misses some clones. Where compared with another copy, unresolved V genes explain less than half of these, and the others have no known cause. V and J calls and clone size come straight from that table; D and trimming were deduced from the DNA. The sample contains some 120,000 clones, about 85% of them found a single time. Clones ranked in the top ten supply under 2.5% of the sample. Study-wide conclusions, independent of this receptor: Cytomegalovirus status was reported to be diagnosed by the classifier with high specificity and sensitivity in both the original and validation cohorts. A later analysis had no HLA typing for the validation cohort, so co-occurrence there was scored across all 130 or so repertoires. The study listed 150 to 200 TCR beta chains as associated with cytomegalovirus. A later analysis found that TCRs clustered in the first cohort also tended to co-occur in the roughly 120 validation repertoires, with approximately 95% of cluster scores above 0. In vitro tests confirmed that a few of the cytomegalovirus-associated TCR beta chains recognize cytomegalovirus antigens. According to the authors, the approach could potentially be generalized to other disease states and immunological phenotypes. Most TCR sequences were observed very rarely across donors, whereas some public TCRs were present in many individuals.

The sequence was obtained from a woman in her 30s in good health and CMV-seronegative. This chain joins TRBV15 to TRBJ1-3; 7 central bases correspond to TRBD1. Sequenced input: PBMCs. CDR3 reads: CASGQASSGNTIYF. The sequenced DNA is TGTGCCAGCGGACAGGCGAGCTCTGGAAACACCATATATTTT.